This T cell receptor (beta chain) was sequenced during a study of T cells after yellow fever vaccination (dated by TCRdb to the late 2010s). Study-wide context: The SMART-Seq v4 Ultra Low Input RNA kit was used to prepare libraries from fractions with low cell numbers. Blood was drawn at multiple timepoints before and after primary and secondary immunization, with bulk PBMC replicates and cell subsets isolated. Two healthy male donors, one aged 18 to 29 and one aged 30 to 40 years, made up the cohort. Bulk TCR alpha and beta repertoires were sequenced longitudinally to track T-cell clones before and after primary and booster YFV17D yellow fever vaccination.

The treatment or condition label corresponds to: live attenuated yellow fever vaccine strain. PBMCs were isolated from peripheral blood using a standard Ficoll-Paque protocol. With anti-CD3 and anti-CD8 staining plus a dextramer loaded with the yellow fever NS4B epitope peptide, the researchers sorted epitope-specific CD8 T cells. RNA was extracted with TriZol from bulk PBMCs, CD4 and CD8 fractions, and dextramer-positive and dextramer-negative fractions. This clonotype was observed a handful of times. No clone much larger than this one lies a single base away; base qualities are absent. TCR cDNA was made using 5'RACE template switching, a step that added a universal primer site and unique molecular identifiers. Priming for cDNA synthesis came from both the TCR alpha and TCR beta constant segments. Libraries were amplified in two PCR steps, with sample barcodes and sequencing adapters added in the second step. Sequencing of the libraries was done on either Illumina HiSeq 2500 (2x100 bp) or NovaSeq (2x150 bp). In the authors' own workflow: Reads were demultiplexed and collapsed into UMI consensus sequences with MIGEC, and V(D)J alignment was performed with MiXCR. Vaccine-responding clonotypes were defined with edgeR using replicate PBMC samples, requiring FDR below 0.01 and a log2 fold change above 5 up to day 15. Each bulk clonotype received a CD4 or CD8 identity based on whether the sequenced CD4 or CD8 repertoire contained that clonotype at higher abundance. NS4B-specific clonotypes were defined as those at least 10-fold enriched in dextramer-positive over dextramer-negative fractions; CD4-biased clonotypes were excluded. The public reads were run again by TCRdb, first through fastp at Q25 and then through MiXCR, and only productive beta chains were kept. Entries are consolidated by CDR3 protein sequence, retaining the most common genes and DNA. Here the V and J calls rest on TCRdb's processing, not on the authors' analysis. This sample gives about 94,000 distinct CDR3 sequences in total; 7.5% to 10% of them show up just once. The ten largest clones represent roughly 17% of the sample.

From its cysteine to its phenylalanine, the CDR3 spans 14 amino acids. Solely the CDR3 DNA is kept, with 42 bases framed from the first base. Trimming removed 6 bases from V and 4 bases from J; the gene matches leave 6 bases unexplained. Broad study findings and their caveats: The secondary T-cell response was weaker than the primary response but faster, peaking on day 5 instead of day 15. Because abundant contaminating clonotypes from the bulk population could be contained in FACS-sorted repertoires, computational filtering was required. A small fraction of clonotypes showed up in both the CD4 and CD8 compartments, probably as a result of convergent recombination. After the booster, most of the clones that had expanded following primary vaccination were detected again (almost 98% of CD4 and around 88% of CD8), which suggests that memory was broadly maintained. The study included only two donors, which limits how far the findings can be generalized.

The sequences come from CD8+ T cells not binding an NS4B(214-222) dextramer, sorted from PBMCs, collected approximately 15 days after the first yellow fever vaccination. The sample's cell subset or site label is to be understood as: NS4B epitope dextramer-negative CD8 T cells. The receptor was derived from a man aged 18 to 29 who received the YFV17D yellow fever vaccine. This chain joins TRBV12-3 or TRBV12-4 to TRBJ2-5; 9 junctional bases match TRBD1. The CDR3 sequence is CASRLQGAGETQYF. The nucleotide sequence is TGTGCCAGCAGATTACAGGGGGCTGGAGAGACCCAGTACTTC.